A selection of T cell receptor beta chains follows, all from one sample in a study of cytomegalovirus exposure and HLA in healthy donors. Profiled with immunoSEQ multiplex PCR; TCRdb holds only in-frame clones, not every one. This sample has about 130,000 clones; around 70% occur once, and the top ten carry around 6.6%. Input material: PBMCs. The receptors were sampled from a man in his forties in good health and CMV-seropositive. CDR3s include the opening cysteine and the closing phenylalanine or tryptophan. D genes are given only for firm matches. Size is stated for part of the rows, as once, few or many counts, or as a class when the clone is expanded.

>-|few|TRBV5-6|TRBJ2-7|15
TGTGCCAGCAGCCCAGCGGGCAGGGGGGCCTACGAGCAGTACTTC
CASSPAGRGAYEQYF
>TRBD2|-|TRBV7-9|TRBJ2-1|14
TGTGCCAGCAGCTCTAGCGGGAGCTCTGATGAGCAGTTCTTC
CASSSSGSSDEQFF
>-|-|TRBV6-1|TRBJ1-2|13
TGTGCCAGCAGTGAAGTCTTTAACTATGGCTACACCTTC
CASSEVFNYGYTF
>TRBD1|-|TRBV7-9|TRBJ2-5|14
TGTGCCAGCAGCCTTACAGGGGGGATCTTAGAGCAGTACTTC
CASSLTGGILEQYF
>-|few|TRBV27|TRBJ2-5|15
TGTGCCAGCAGTTCCCACGACAGTATCCAAGAGACCCAGTACTTC
CASSSHDSIQETQYF
>TRBD2|-|TRBV28|TRBJ2-4|18
TGTGCCAGCAGCACGGGACTAGCGGGGGAGCTAGCCAAAAACATTCAGTACTTC
CASSTGLAGELAKNIQYF
>-|-|TRBV5-1|TRBJ2-7|15
TGCGCCAGCAGCTTGGAAAGTCAGGGTTCCTACGAGCAGTACTTC
CASSLESQGSYEQYF
>TRBD1|-|TRBV27|TRBJ1-2|17
TGTGCCAGCAGTAAAATCTCCACAGGGGGCCGGGTGGATGGCTACACCTTC
CASSKISTGGRVDGYTF
>-|-|TRBV28|TRBJ1-5|14
TGTGCCAGCAGTTTAAGCCGCCGGGGACAGCCCCAGCATTTT
CASSLSRRGQPQHF
>-|few|TRBV6-1|TRBJ1-6|14
TGTGCCAGCAGTGTACGGCAGGGCGATTCACCCCTCCACTTT
CASSVRQGDSPLHF
>TRBD2|-|TRBV30|TRBJ2-1|13
TGTGCCTGGGGGAGGGCGGCGTACAATGAGCAGTTCTTC
CAWGRAAYNEQFF
>-|-|TRBV4-1|TRBJ1-5|15
TGCGCCAGCAGCCAAGGGGTTGGGGGGAGTCAGCCCCAGCATTTT
CASSQGVGGSQPQHF
>-|-|TRBV10-3|TRBJ2-2|17
TGTGCCATCAGTGCCCCGACAAGGGAGGTAGACACCGGGGAGCTGTTTTTT
CAISAPTREVDTGELFF
>TRBD1|-|TRBV15|TRBJ2-7|18
TGTGCCACCAGCACTCCGGGACAGGGCTGGGCCTACGGAGGGGAGCAGTACTTC
CATSTPGQGWAYGGEQYF
>TRBD2|once|TRBV5-1|TRBJ2-3|16
TGCGCCAGCAGCGCGATGACTAGCGGGAGGGCCGATACGCAGTATTTT
CASSAMTSGRADTQYF
>-|-|TRBV7-9|TRBJ2-7|13
TGTTCCAGCAGCCCTCGGGGAGCCTACGAGCAGTACTTC
CSSSPRGAYEQYF
>-|few|TRBV7-6|TRBJ1-3|16
TGTGCCAGCAGCCTAGACGCAGGGGTTTCTGGAAACACCATATATTTT
CASSLDAGVSGNTIYF
>TRBD1|-|TRBV27|TRBJ2-1|15
TGTGCCAGCAGCCCGGGACAGGGGGTTTTCAATGAGCAGTTCTTC
CASSPGQGVFNEQFF
>-|few|TRBV6-5|TRBJ1-1|13
TGTGCCAGCAGTCCCAGTCTGAACACTGAAGCTTTCTTT
CASSPSLNTEAFF
>-|-|TRBV14|TRBJ1-2|13
TGTGCCAGCAGCCCGGGGACATTCGGTGGCTACACCTTC
CASSPGTFGGYTF
>-|-|TRBV27|TRBJ2-7|13
TGTGCCAGCAGTGCGTACCTCTCCTACGAGCAGTACTTC
CASSAYLSYEQYF
>TRBD1|-|TRBV2|TRBJ1-1|13
TGTGCCAGCAGGGTAGGGGGCATCACTGAAGCTTTCTTT
CASRVGGITEAFF
>TRBD1|-|TRBV2|TRBJ2-7|13
TGTGCCAGCAGAACACAGGGGGCCGACGAGCAGTACTTC
CASRTQGADEQYF
>-|few|TRBV2|TRBJ1-3|14
TGTGCCAGCAGTGAAGAGGGGCCCGGAAACACCATATATTTT
CASSEEGPGNTIYF
>-|-|TRBV28|TRBJ1-5|16
TGTGCCAGCAGTTTAGGGGGGGCTGTTAGGAATCAGCCCCAGCATTTT
CASSLGGAVRNQPQHF
>TRBD2|-|TRBV28|TRBJ2-7|15
TGTGCCAGCAGTGAAAGCGGGAGGATTTTCTCCGAGCAGTACTTC
CASSESGRIFSEQYF
>-|-|TRBV5-5|TRBJ2-7|13
TGTGCCAGCACCAGGCAGGGAAGTTACGAGCAGTACTTC
CASTRQGSYEQYF
>-|few|TRBV18|TRBJ1-1|14
TGTGCCAGCTCCGCGAAAGGGCGCGGGACTGAAGCTTTCTTT
CASSAKGRGTEAFF
>TRBD1|-|TRBV19|TRBJ1-1|13
TGTGCCAGTAGTAGCCGGGACAGGGGGTACTTATTCTTT
CASSSRDRGYLFF
>TRBD2|-|TRBV19|TRBJ2-7|14
TGTGCCAGTAGTAACGGCGGGAGGGCGAACGAGCAGTACTTC
CASSNGGRANEQYF
>-|-|TRBV7-9|TRBJ1-4|11
TGTGCCAGCCCAGTGGCAGGGCGGCTGTTTTTT
CASPVAGRLFF
>TRBD1|-|TRBV13|TRBJ1-6|16
TGTGCCAGCAGCCCTATTCAGGCAGGGGGCAATTCACCCCTCCACTTT
CASSPIQAGGNSPLHF
>TRBD1|once|TRBV28|TRBJ1-5|16
TGTGCCAGCAGTTCTTTTCCAGGGGGCCCCTTTTTGTCCCAGCATTTT
CASSSFPGGPFLSQHF
>-|-|TRBV27|TRBJ1-1|13
TGTGCCAGCAGTTCACCTCGACAGAGCGAAGCTTTCTTT
CASSSPRQSEAFF
>TRBD1|-|TRBV19|TRBJ1-2|16
TGTGCCAGTAGCCAGACAGGGGGATTGGCTAACTATGGCTACACCTTC
CASSQTGGLANYGYTF
>TRBD1|-|TRBV27|TRBJ2-7|13
TGTGCCAGCAGTGGGGACAGGGGCTACGAGCAGTACTTC
CASSGDRGYEQYF
>TRBD1|-|TRBV29-1|TRBJ1-5|13
TGCAGCGTTGGACAGGGAGTAACTCAGCCCCAGCATTTT
CSVGQGVTQPQHF
>-|-|TRBV28|TRBJ1-2|11
TGTGCCAGCGGTGAAAAGGGGGGCTACACCTTC
CASGEKGGYTF
>-|-|TRBV6-5|TRBJ1-2|13
TGTGCCAGCAGTTACGTAGCTAACTATGGCTACACCTTC
CASSYVANYGYTF
>-|-|TRBV5-1|TRBJ1-2|14
TGCGCCAGCAGCCCAAGGACAGATAGCTATGGCTACACCTTC
CASSPRTDSYGYTF
>TRBD1|-|TRBV2|TRBJ1-1|14
TGTGCCAGCAGTAGGGACACAGGGGACACTGAAGCTTTCTTT
CASSRDTGDTEAFF
>-|medium-sized|TRBV7-9|TRBJ2-7|17
TGTGCCAGCAGCTTAGGGGAGGGGGACTCCCCATCGGACGAGCAGTACTTC
CASSLGEGDSPSDEQYF
>TRBD2|-|TRBV18|TRBJ2-1|15
TGTGCCAGCTCACCCCCGGGACTAGGGTACAATGAGCAGTTCTTC
CASSPPGLGYNEQFF
>TRBD2|few|TRBV4-1|TRBJ2-5|15
TGCGCCAGCAGCCTACGGGGGGGAGGGGAAGAGACCCAGTACTTC
CASSLRGGGEETQYF
>-|once|TRBV6-1|TRBJ1-6|13
TGTGCCAGCAGTGAACGGGGGGAACCACCCCTCCACTTT
CASSERGEPPLHF
>-|-|TRBV10-3|TRBJ2-7|12
TGTGCCATCAGTGGGGGCCCGGACGAGCAGTACTTC
CAISGGPDEQYF
>-|-|TRBV29-1|TRBJ2-3|15
TGCAGCGTTGAGGGTATAGGGTTGGCAGGGAATACGCAGTATTTT
CSVEGIGLAGNTQYF
>-|-|TRBV28|TRBJ2-7|14
TGTGCCATCGCCCCTGGGCTCCAATCCTACGAGCAGTACTTC
CAIAPGLQSYEQYF